These 3 T cell receptor beta chains originate from one sample sequenced in a study of cytomegalovirus exposure and HLA in healthy donors. With 60 Vbeta and 13 Jbeta primers, the PCR was carried out. Profiled with immunoSEQ multiplex PCR; TCRdb holds only in-frame clones, not every one. The sample carries about 89,000 clones, less than 85% recorded once. Sequenced: PBMCs. The receptor set was obtained from a man aged 35-49 years in good health and CMV-seropositive.

The V and J genes are TRBV20-1 and TRBJ2-1; no definite D call. The CDR3 runs to 11 residues. Trimming pared 3 bases from V and 5 bases from J, leaving 5 bases between. Germline V CDR1 and CDR2: DFQATT, SNEGSKA (reference sequence). CDR3 loop: CSASRDNEQFF. In DNA form, the CDR3 reads TGCAGTGCTAGTCGGGACAATGAGCAGTTCTTC.

The chain uses TRBV21-1 and TRBJ1-1; the D segment call TRBD1 is taken from the table without a DNA check. TRBV21-1 is listed as a pseudogene. This CDR3 region has 16 residues. CDR3 sequence reads: CASSKEVGTGGTEAFF. The CDR3 nucleotides are TGTGCCAGCAGCAAAGAGGTGGGGACAGGGGGCACTGAAGCTTTCTTT.

V and J are TRBV30 and TRBJ1-5, with 8 bases lining up with TRBD1. The CDR3 runs 14 residues. Germline assignment: CDR1 GTSNPN and CDR2 SVGIG (reference sequence). Germline trimming cut 2 bases from V and 4 bases from J; bases unmatched to any gene: 4. In DNA form, the CDR3 reads TGTGCCTGGAGTCTCACAGGGGGGAATCAGCCCCAGCATTTT. Amino acid sequence: CAWSLTGGNQPQHF.